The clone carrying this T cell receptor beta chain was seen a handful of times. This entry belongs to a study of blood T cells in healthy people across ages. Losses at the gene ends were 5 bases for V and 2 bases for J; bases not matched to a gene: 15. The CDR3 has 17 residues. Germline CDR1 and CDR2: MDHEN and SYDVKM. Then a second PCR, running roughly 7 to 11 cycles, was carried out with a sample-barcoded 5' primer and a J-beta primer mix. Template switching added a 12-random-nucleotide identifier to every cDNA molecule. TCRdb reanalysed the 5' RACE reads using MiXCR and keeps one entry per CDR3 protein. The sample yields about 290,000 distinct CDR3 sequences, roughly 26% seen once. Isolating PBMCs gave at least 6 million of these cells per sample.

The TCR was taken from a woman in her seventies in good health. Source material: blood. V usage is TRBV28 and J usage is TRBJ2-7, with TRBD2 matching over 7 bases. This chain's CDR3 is CASSLYLLSGKAYEQYF. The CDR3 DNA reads TGTGCCAGCAGTCTCTATCTCTTGAGCGGGAAAGCCTACGAGCAGTACTTC.